Here is one T cell receptor (beta chain) with its context. Its antigen is as yet unknown. These data belong to a study of T cell responses to AZD1222 COVID-19 vaccine. Study conclusions and caveats: In a largely white British group with more females than males, clonal diversity was possibly underestimated.

Assay used: immunoSEQ multiplex PCR; TCRdb lists only in-frame clones, some missing. The data show about 73,000 clones, approximately 88% seen once. CDR3 size: 14 residues. Germline values: CDR1 LGHNA, CDR2 YSLEER. With V trimmed by 3 bases and J by 8 bases, 5 bases remained unmatched. The source of this sequence is an adult in good health. The V gene is TRBV4-3, the J gene TRBJ1-5, with 9 bases that match TRBD1. The input for sequencing was peripheral blood, taken on day 0 of AZD1222 vaccination. DNA for the CDR3: TGCGCCAGCAGCCATACAGGGGGCGCGGAGCCCCAGCATTTT. This translates into CASSHTGGAEPQHF.